A selection of T cell receptor beta chains follows, all from one sample in a study of T cell repertoires in cytomegalovirus infection. One entry per CDR3 protein results from TCRdb running MiXCR on the reads. The table shows around 250,000 distinct CDR3 sequences, with about 18% occurring only once. Sequencing was done on a sample of CD8+ T cells from PBMCs. These receptors were taken from a human donor in good health (CMV status not recorded). Some clones in this sample may be carry-over from other donors' samples. CDR3s include the opening cysteine and the closing phenylalanine or tryptophan. The D gene is left open where the match is weak. Clone size is stated in some rows and not others, as once, few, many or a class when expanded.

abundance | j_gene | v_gene | d_gene | CDR3nt | CDR3aa
few | TRBJ2-7 | TRBV28 | TRBD1 | TGTGCCAGCAGTTCACAGGGGACAGGGTACGAGCAGTACTTC | CASSSQGTGYEQYF
NA | TRBJ2-5 | TRBV3-1 | NA | TGTGCCAGCAGCCAAGCCATGGGGGGGCCGGAAGAGACCCAGTACTTC | CASSQAMGGPEETQYF
many | TRBJ1-5 | TRBV6-1 | NA | TGTGCCAGCAGTGACGTGACAGCAGACAATCAGCCCCAGCATTTT | CASSDVTADNQPQHF
many | TRBJ2-3 | TRBV6-5 | NA | TGTGCCAGCAGTCAGACCTCAGGGAGCACAGATACGCAGTATTTT | CASSQTSGSTDTQYF
many | TRBJ2-1 | TRBV7-9 | NA | TGTGCCAGCAGCGAGATTTCCGGGCCCCCGGACAATGAGCAGTTCTTC | CASSEISGPPDNEQFF
NA | TRBJ2-1 | TRBV2 | TRBD2 | TGTGCCAGCATTAGACTAGCGGGGGGGAACAATGAGCAGTTCTTC | CASIRLAGGNNEQFF
NA | TRBJ2-5 | TRBV5-5 | NA | TGTGCCAGCAGCTTGGAGCAGTGGGAGACCCAGTACTTC | CASSLEQWETQYF
many | TRBJ2-2 | TRBV7-6 | TRBD1 | TGTGCCAGCAGCCCCCCGACAGGGACCGGGGAGCTGTTTTTT | CASSPPTGTGELFF
few | TRBJ2-1 | TRBV19 | TRBD2 | TGTGCCAGTAGTATAGGACTAGCGGGGTACAATGAGCAGTTCTTC | CASSIGLAGYNEQFF
NA | TRBJ2-1 | TRBV13 | TRBD2 | TGTGCCAGCAGCGGCCGGGTGACCGGGAGGTTGGGCTACAATGAGCAGTTCTTC | CASSGRVTGRLGYNEQFF
NA | TRBJ1-1 | TRBV6-2/TRBV6-3 | NA | TGTGCCAGCAGTGTAACGACAGGGAACACTGAAGCTTTCTTT | CASSVTTGNTEAFF
few | TRBJ1-5 | TRBV28 | NA | TGTGCCAGCAGTTTGAACAACTATAGCAATCAGCCCCAGCATTTT | CASSLNNYSNQPQHF
few | TRBJ1-1 | TRBV4-3 | NA | TGCGCCAGCAGCCAAGATGAAGGATCTGAAGCTTTCTTT | CASSQDEGSEAFF
NA | TRBJ2-7 | TRBV6-1 | NA | TGTGCCAGCAGTGAGCGGCCAGGGAAGGACTCCTACGAGCAGTACTTC | CASSERPGKDSYEQYF
NA | TRBJ2-1 | TRBV5-4 | NA | TGTGCCAGCAGCGCCTCCGGGACACCGTACAATGAGCAGTTCTTC | CASSASGTPYNEQFF
NA | TRBJ2-2 | TRBV15 | TRBD1 | TGTGCCACCAGCAGAGATAGGGGGCTTCAGAACACCGGGGAGCTGTTTTTT | CATSRDRGLQNTGELFF
once | TRBJ1-2 | TRBV28 | TRBD1 | TGTGCCAGCAGTCCCCCGCGACAGGGCAATCCAATTGGGAACTATGGCTACACCTTC | CASSPPRQGNPIGNYGYTF
NA | TRBJ2-1 | TRBV6-6 | NA | TGTGCCAGCAGTTACTCGATCCCCGCAGAAGTTGGGGAGCAGTTCTTC | CASSYSIPAEVGEQFF
few | TRBJ2-4 | TRBV20-1 | TRBD1 | TGCAGTGCTAGAGCCCCACAGGGGCCTTGGGTGGACATTCAGTACTTC | CSARAPQGPWVDIQYF
NA | TRBJ2-7 | TRBV6-5 | TRBD1 | TGTGCCAGCAGTTGGGCCGGGACAGGGGCCCCCTACGAGCAGTACTTC | CASSWAGTGAPYEQYF
many | TRBJ2-7 | TRBV27 | NA | TGTGCCAGCCAGGAGAATATGCGGGCATCCTACGAGCAGTACTTC | CASQENMRASYEQYF
many | TRBJ2-7 | TRBV28 | NA | TGTGCCAGCAGTTCCGACAGGACCCTGGGGGAGCAGTACTTC | CASSSDRTLGEQYF
few | TRBJ2-3 | TRBV5-1 | TRBD2 | TGCGCCAGCAGCTTGACTAGCGGGGGTCCCACAGATACGCAGTATTTT | CASSLTSGGPTDTQYF
many | TRBJ1-6 | TRBV6-6 | NA | TGTGCCAGCAGCATCGACAGACCCAACCACTCCTATAATTCACCCCTCCACTTT | CASSIDRPNHSYNSPLHF
few | TRBJ1-5 | TRBV27 | NA | TGTGCCAGCAGTTTATCGCGGGGGGCAGGTGGGCAGCCCCAGCATTTT | CASSLSRGAGGQPQHF
NA | TRBJ2-7 | TRBV11-2 | NA | TGTGCCAGCAGCTCCCCGGGACACCTCTACGAGCAGTACTTC | CASSSPGHLYEQYF
NA | TRBJ2-7 | TRBV13 | NA | TGTGCCAGCAGCCCTGCGGGTTTAGGGTACGAGCAGTACTTC | CASSPAGLGYEQYF
medium-sized | TRBJ2-2 | TRBV5-6 | NA | TGTGCCAGCAGCCTTGGAATAGGAGCACCGGCCGGGGAGCTGTTTTTT | CASSLGIGAPAGELFF
few | TRBJ2-2 | TRBV9 | TRBD2 | TGTGCCAGCAGCGGGGAAGGGAGGGATAACACCGGGGAGCTGTTTTTT | CASSGEGRDNTGELFF
NA | TRBJ2-3 | TRBV10-3 | TRBD2 | TGTGCCATCAGTCAACTAGCGGGGGGAATCGCAGATACGCAGTATTTT | CAISQLAGGIADTQYF
few | TRBJ2-7 | TRBV2 | NA | TGTGCCAGCAGTGAAGCTCGACAGACGCAACGGGGCGAGCAGTACTTC | CASSEARQTQRGEQYF
NA | TRBJ2-1 | TRBV5-1 | TRBD2 | TGCGCCAGCAGCTTGGCCGGGACTAGCGGGGGGGGGGACGGCAATGAGCAGTTCTTC | CASSLAGTSGGGDGNEQFF
few | TRBJ2-1 | TRBV20-1 | TRBD2 | TGCAGTGCTAGGCGCGGGGGGCTCAGCTCCTACAATGAGCAGTTCTTC | CSARRGGLSSYNEQFF
few | TRBJ1-3 | TRBV7-9 | NA | TGTGCCAGCAGTTTCCTCCGCGGACAAGTTACCTCTGGAAACACCATATATTTT | CASSFLRGQVTSGNTIYF
NA | TRBJ1-1 | TRBV15 | NA | TGTGCCACCAGCAGAGGGGCCGGGGGGCGGTTTGAAGCTTTCTTT | CATSRGAGGRFEAFF
few | TRBJ2-7 | TRBV20-1 | TRBD2 | TGCAGTGCTAGAATCCGGGGGGACTACGAGCAGTACTTC | CSARIRGDYEQYF
few | TRBJ2-3 | TRBV11-1 | TRBD2 | TGTGCCAGCAGCTTAGGGGCGGGGGGCCGGTATACGCAGTATTTT | CASSLGAGGRYTQYF
many | TRBJ1-2 | TRBV7-2 | NA | TGTGCCAGCAGCTCGCCCCTAGGAGGGGGAAGTTATTATGGCTACACCTTC | CASSSPLGGGSYYGYTF
few | TRBJ2-1 | TRBV6-5 | NA | TGTGCCAGCAGTTACGGCCTTACAGATGAGCAGTTCTTC | CASSYGLTDEQFF
NA | TRBJ1-1 | TRBV12-5 | NA | TGTGCTAGTGGTTTAAATGAACGATTTGAAGCTTTCTTT | CASGLNERFEAFF
few | TRBJ1-3 | TRBV14 | TRBD1 | TGTGCCAGCAGCCCGGACAGGGGATTCTCTGGAAACACCATATATTTT | CASSPDRGFSGNTIYF
many | TRBJ1-1 | TRBV4-1 | NA | TGCGCCAGCAGCCGCTCTGGTTCAAATTTGAACACTGAAGCTTTCTTT | CASSRSGSNLNTEAFF
many | TRBJ2-7 | TRBV7-2 | TRBD1 | TGTGCCAGCAGCTTAGAAGCTGGGACAGGGTTCTACGAGCAGTACTTC | CASSLEAGTGFYEQYF
many | TRBJ1-5 | TRBV5-6 | NA | TGTGCCAGCAGCCACGGACAGTCGGGTCAGCCCCAGCATTTT | CASSHGQSGQPQHF
NA | TRBJ2-7 | TRBV6-5 | NA | TGTGCCACCCACGTTGGCTGGGGCGAGCAGTACTTC | CATHVGWGEQYF
many | TRBJ2-1 | TRBV6-1 | NA | TGTGCCACCTCCCAGGGTCCCTACAATGAGCAGTTCTTC | CATSQGPYNEQFF
many | TRBJ2-1 | TRBV27 | TRBD2 | TGTGCCAGCAGTGCACTAGGGACTAGCGGGCTAGCTTTGAGCTCCTACAATGAGCAGTTCTTC | CASSALGTSGLALSSYNEQFF
few | TRBJ1-5 | TRBV12-3/TRBV12-4 | NA | TGTGCCAGCAGTTTATCCATACGAAGCAATCAGCCCCAGCATTTT | CASSLSIRSNQPQHF
many | TRBJ2-5 | TRBV7-9 | TRBD1 | TGTGCCAGCAGCCCAAGGGACAGAAACCAAGAGACCCAGTACTTC | CASSPRDRNQETQYF
many | TRBJ1-2 | TRBV6-5 | NA | TGTGCCAGCAGTTCAATCGGGACGCCCGGCTATGGCTACACCTTC | CASSSIGTPGYGYTF
NA | TRBJ2-5 | TRBV11-2 | NA | TGTGCCAGCAGCTTAGTCCCGGGGGTGACCCAAGAGACCCAGTACTTC | CASSLVPGVTQETQYF
many | TRBJ1-5 | TRBV15 | NA | TGTGCCACCAGCAGAGTAGATAGGCTTGGGGATCAGCCCCAGCATTTT | CATSRVDRLGDQPQHF
NA | TRBJ2-7 | TRBV29-1 | NA | TGCAGCGTTGAAGATAATCGGGATGGACGGTACTTC | CSVEDNRDGRYF
many | TRBJ2-6 | TRBV7-8 | NA | TGTGCCAGCAGCTTAGAAGGGTCTGGGGCCAACGTCCTGACTTTC | CASSLEGSGANVLTF
few | TRBJ2-1 | TRBV5-6 | NA | TGTGCCAGCAGCTTGGAGGGGGGGCTATGGGGTGAGCAGTTCTTC | CASSLEGGLWGEQFF